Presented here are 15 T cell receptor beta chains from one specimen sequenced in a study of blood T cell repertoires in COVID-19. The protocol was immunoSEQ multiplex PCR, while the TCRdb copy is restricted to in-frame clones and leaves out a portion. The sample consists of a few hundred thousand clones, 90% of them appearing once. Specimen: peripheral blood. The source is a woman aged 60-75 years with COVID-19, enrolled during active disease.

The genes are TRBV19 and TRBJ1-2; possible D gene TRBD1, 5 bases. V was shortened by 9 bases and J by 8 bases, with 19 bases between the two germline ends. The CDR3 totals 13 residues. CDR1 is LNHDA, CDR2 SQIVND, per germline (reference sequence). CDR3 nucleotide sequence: TGTGCCAGCACCCCCCCGGGGGGACGAGGCTACACCTTC. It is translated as CASTPPGGRGYTF.

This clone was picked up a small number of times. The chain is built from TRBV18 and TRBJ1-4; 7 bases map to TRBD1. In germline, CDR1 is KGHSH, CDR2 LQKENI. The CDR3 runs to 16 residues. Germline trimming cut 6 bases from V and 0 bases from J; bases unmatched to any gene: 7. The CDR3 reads CASSEDRRATNEKLFF. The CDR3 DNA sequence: TGTGCCAGCTCCGAGGACAGGCGTGCAACTAATGAAAAACTGTTTTTT.

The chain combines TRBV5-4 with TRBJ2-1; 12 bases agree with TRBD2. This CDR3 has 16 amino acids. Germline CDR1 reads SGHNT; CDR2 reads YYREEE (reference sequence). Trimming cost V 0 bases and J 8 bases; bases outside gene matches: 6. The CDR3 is CASSLGGLAGRDEQFF. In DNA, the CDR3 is TGTGCCAGCAGCTTGGGTGGACTAGCGGGGAGGGATGAGCAGTTCTTC.

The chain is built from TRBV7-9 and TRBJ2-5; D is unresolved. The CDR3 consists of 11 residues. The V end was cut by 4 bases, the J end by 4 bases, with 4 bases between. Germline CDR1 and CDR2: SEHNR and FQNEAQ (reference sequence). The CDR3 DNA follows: TGTGCCAGCAGCTCCTTAGAGACCCAGTACTTC. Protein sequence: CASSSLETQYF.

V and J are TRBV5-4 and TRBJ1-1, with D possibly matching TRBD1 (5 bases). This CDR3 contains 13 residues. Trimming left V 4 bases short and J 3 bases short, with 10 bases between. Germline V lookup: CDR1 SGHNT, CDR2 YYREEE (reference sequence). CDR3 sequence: CASSGHSDTEAFF. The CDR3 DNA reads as TGTGCCAGCAGCGGACATTCGGACACTGAAGCTTTCTTT.

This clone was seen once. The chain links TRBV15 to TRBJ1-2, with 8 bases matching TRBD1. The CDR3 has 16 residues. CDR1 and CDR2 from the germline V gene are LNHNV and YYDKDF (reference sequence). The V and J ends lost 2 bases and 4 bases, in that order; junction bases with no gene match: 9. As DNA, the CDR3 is TGTGCCACCAGCAGAACCCGGACAGGGTCAGGCTATGGCTACACCTTC. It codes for CATSRTRTGSGYGYTF.

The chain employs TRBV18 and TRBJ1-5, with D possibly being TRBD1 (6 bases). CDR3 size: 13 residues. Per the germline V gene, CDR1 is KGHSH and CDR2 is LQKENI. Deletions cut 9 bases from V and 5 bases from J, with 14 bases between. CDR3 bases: TGTGCCAGTTCGCAGGGGTTCTATCAGCCCCAGCATTTT. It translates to CASSQGFYQPQHF.

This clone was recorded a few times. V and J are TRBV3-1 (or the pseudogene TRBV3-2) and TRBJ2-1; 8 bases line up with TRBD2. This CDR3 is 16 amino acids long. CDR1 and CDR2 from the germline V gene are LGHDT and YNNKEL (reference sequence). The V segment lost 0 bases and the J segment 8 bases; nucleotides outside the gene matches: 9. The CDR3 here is CASSQEAGGLVHEQFF. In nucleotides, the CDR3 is TGTGCCAGCAGCCAAGAGGCGGGGGGTTTGGTTCATGAGCAGTTCTTC.

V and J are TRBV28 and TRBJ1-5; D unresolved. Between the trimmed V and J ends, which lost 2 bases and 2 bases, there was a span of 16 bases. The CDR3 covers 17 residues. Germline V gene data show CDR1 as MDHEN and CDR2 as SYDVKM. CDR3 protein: CASSLLSHPARNQPQHF. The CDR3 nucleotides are TGTGCCAGCAGTTTACTGAGCCATCCTGCGCGCAATCAGCCCCAGCATTTT.

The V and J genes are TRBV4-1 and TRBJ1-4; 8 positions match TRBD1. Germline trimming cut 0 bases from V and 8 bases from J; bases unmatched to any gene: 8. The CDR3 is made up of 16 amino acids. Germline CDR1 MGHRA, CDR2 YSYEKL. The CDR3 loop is CASSQDRLQGGEKLFF. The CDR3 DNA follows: TGCGCCAGCAGCCAAGATCGGTTACAGGGGGGGGAAAAACTGTTTTTT.

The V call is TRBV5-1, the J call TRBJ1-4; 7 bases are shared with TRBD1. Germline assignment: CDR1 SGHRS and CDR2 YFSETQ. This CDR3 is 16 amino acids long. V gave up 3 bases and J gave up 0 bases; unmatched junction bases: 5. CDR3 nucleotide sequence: TGCGCCAGCAGCTACCTGCAGGGGGCAACTAATGAAAAACTGTTTTTT. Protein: CASSYLQGATNEKLFF.

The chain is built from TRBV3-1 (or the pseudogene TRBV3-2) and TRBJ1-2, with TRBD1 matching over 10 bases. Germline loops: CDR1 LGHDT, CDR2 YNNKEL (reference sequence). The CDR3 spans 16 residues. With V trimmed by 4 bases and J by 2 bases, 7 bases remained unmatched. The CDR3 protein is CASSRPTGGRNYGYTF. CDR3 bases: TGTGCCAGCAGCCGCCCGACAGGGGGCAGGAACTATGGCTACACCTTC.

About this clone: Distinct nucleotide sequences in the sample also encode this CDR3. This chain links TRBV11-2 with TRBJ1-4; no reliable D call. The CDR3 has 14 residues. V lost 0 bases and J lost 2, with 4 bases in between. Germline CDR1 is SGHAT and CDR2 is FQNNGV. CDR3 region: CASSLERTNEKLFF. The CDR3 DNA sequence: TGTGCCAGCAGCTTAGAGAGGACTAATGAAAAACTGTTTTTT.

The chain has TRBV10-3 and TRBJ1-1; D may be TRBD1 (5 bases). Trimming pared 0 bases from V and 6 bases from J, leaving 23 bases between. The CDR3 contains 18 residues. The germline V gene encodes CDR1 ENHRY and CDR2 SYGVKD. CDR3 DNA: TGTGCCATCAGTGAGTCTATGGGGGGGGGATTAAAGGGTCCTGAAGCTTTCTTT. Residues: CAISESMGGGLKGPEAFF.

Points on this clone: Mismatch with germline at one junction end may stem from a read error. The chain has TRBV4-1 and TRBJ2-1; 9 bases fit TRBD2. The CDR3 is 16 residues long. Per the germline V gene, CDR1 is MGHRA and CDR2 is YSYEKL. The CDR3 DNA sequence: TGTGCCAGCAGCCGACTAGCGGTAGCCTACTACAATGAGCAGTTCTTC. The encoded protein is CASSRLAVAYYNEQFF.